Presented here are 21 T cell receptor beta chains from one specimen sequenced in a study of PD-1 blockade in classical Hodgkin lymphoma. Autologous stem cell transplantation was followed by relapse in every patient, and brentuximab vedotin exposure varied. Only in-frame clones appear in the TCRdb table, and some are missing; sequencing was by immunoSEQ multiplex PCR. The sample shows more than 45,000 clones, less than 95% of them seen only once. The specimen was peripheral blood mononuclear cells (PBMCs), collected before the second cycle of nivolumab. The receptors were sampled from a human donor with classical Hodgkin lymphoma.

The chain combines TRBV28 with TRBJ2-3; D remains unclear. Germline CDR1 is MDHEN and CDR2 is SYDVKM. The V gene lost 5 bases and the J gene lost 6 bases, with 9 bases spanning the gap. CDR3 length equals 12 residues. This CDR3 is CASSPRFDTQYF. As DNA, the CDR3 is TGTGCCAGCAGTCCGCGGTTCGATACGCAGTATTTT.

The rearrangement joins TRBV9 to TRBJ2-1; D possibly corresponds to TRBD1 (5 bases). In germline, CDR1 is SGDLS, CDR2 YYNGEE. The CDR3 extends over 14 amino acids. V gave up 6 bases and J gave up 1 base, with 11 bases separating them. The CDR3, as DNA: TGTGCCAGCACCAGGGCAGGGTCCTACAATGAGCAGTTCTTC. Translating gives CASTRAGSYNEQFF. Combining the CDR3 with reference TRBV9 and TRBJ2-1 gives the whole variable domain DSGVTQTPKHLITATGQRVTLRCSPRSGDLSVYWYQQSLDQGLQFLIQYYNGEERAKGNILERFSAQQFPDLHSELNLSSLELGDSALYFCASTRAGSYNEQFFGPGTRLTVL.

V usage is TRBV15 and J usage is TRBJ1-5; no reliable D call. The CDR3 runs 16 residues. Deletions cut 4 bases from V and 0 bases from J, with 13 bases between. Germline lookup yields CDR1 LNHNV and CDR2 YYDKDF (reference sequence). The CDR3 sequence is CATSKNARDSNQPQHF. The CDR3 nucleotides read TGTGCCACCAGCAAAAACGCGAGGGATAGCAATCAGCCCCAGCATTTT.

This clone was observed a single time. V gene TRBV14 combines with J gene TRBJ2-2; tentative D call: TRBD2 (5 bases). V lost 5 bases, J lost 6 bases, and 10 bases lay in between. This CDR3 has 13 residues. Germline V lookup: CDR1 SGHDN, CDR2 FVKESK. The CDR3 region has the DNA TGTGCCAGCAGCTCACTAGTCCCCGGGGAGCTGTTTTTT. As protein: CASSSLVPGELFF.

The chain employs TRBV30 and TRBJ1-6; 7 nucleotides line up with TRBD1. Per germline, CDR1 GTSNPN and CDR2 SVGIG (reference sequence). The CDR3 sequence is 18 residues long. V trimming: 2 bases; J trimming: 1 base; junction bases outside the gene matches: 11. CDR3 nucleotide sequence: TGTGCCTGGAGTCCGGACAGGATGGGCGGTTCCTATAATTCACCCCTCCACTTT. Translated, it gives CAWSPDRMGGSYNSPLHF.

This clone was seen just once. The gene calls are TRBV30 and TRBJ2-7; D may be TRBD1 (5 bases). Per germline, CDR1 GTSNPN and CDR2 SVGIG (reference sequence). The CDR3 has 13 amino acids. V was shortened by 0 bases and J by 3 bases, with 9 bases between the two germline ends. CDR3 amino acids: CAWSVSQDYEQYF. In DNA, the CDR3 is TGTGCCTGGAGTGTATCACAGGACTACGAGCAGTACTTC.

The genes are TRBV4-1 and TRBJ2-3; a weak D match, TRBD2 (5 bases). The CDR3 is 17 residues long. With 0 bases removed from V and 2 bases from J, the gap between germline ends came to 15 bases. Germline CDR1 and CDR2: MGHRA and YSYEKL. CDR3: CASSQDREGSYTDTQYF. The CDR3, as DNA: TGCGCCAGCAGCCAAGATCGTGAGGGCAGTTACACAGATACGCAGTATTTT.

The genes are TRBV6-5 and TRBJ2-1; D possibly corresponds to TRBD2 (5 bases). Trimming cost V 4 bases and J 0 bases, with 10 bases left between them. In germline, CDR1 is MNHEY, CDR2 SVGAGI. This CDR3 region has 15 residues. In DNA form, the CDR3 reads TGTGCCAGCAGTTTCGTAGGACTCTCCTACAATGAGCAGTTCTTC. Its translation: CASSFVGLSYNEQFF.

This clone appeared a single time. This chain connects TRBV28 to TRBJ2-2; D perhaps matches TRBD1 (5 bases). V shed 6 bases and J shed 2 bases, with 7 bases lying between them. This CDR3 region has 13 residues. Germline loops: CDR1 MDHEN, CDR2 SYDVKM. The CDR3 sequence: CASSDSNTGELFF. The CDR3 DNA is TGTGCCAGCAGCGACAGTAACACCGGGGAGCTGTTTTTT. Drawing the rest from reference TRBV28 and TRBJ2-2, the complete variable domain is DVKVTQSSRYLVKRTGEKVFLECVQDMDHENMFWYRQDPGLGLRLIYFSYDVKMKEKGDIPEGYSVSREKKERFSLILESASTNQTSMYLCASSDSNTGELFFGEGSRLTVL.

The chain recombines TRBV2 with TRBJ1-3; no firm D call. Germline CDR1 is SNHLY and CDR2 is FYNNEI. Trimming left V 5 bases short and J 5 bases short, with 16 bases between. The CDR3 totals 15 residues. The CDR3: CASSYGSEARNTIYF. The CDR3 DNA is TGTGCCAGCAGTTACGGATCGGAAGCTAGAAACACCATATATTTT.

The J gene is TRBJ1-1, the V gene TRBV29-1; perhaps TRBD1 as D (5 bases). Per the germline V gene, CDR1 is SQVTM and CDR2 is ANQGSEA. The V end lost 6 bases, the J end lost 6 bases, and 17 bases lay between the germline ends. This CDR3 has 13 residues. The CDR3 DNA follows: TGCAGCGTCCTCGAGACAGATCGCGCTGAAGCTTTCTTT. This gives the protein CSVLETDRAEAFF.

The J gene is TRBJ1-2, the V gene TRBV6-4, with a possible D match to TRBD1 (5 bases). The V gene lost 9 bases and the J gene lost 3 bases, with 17 bases spanning the gap. The CDR3 sequence is 14 residues long. Germline V lookup: CDR1 MRHNA, CDR2 SNTAGT. CDR3 sequence: CASDGGRGHYGYTF. In DNA form, the CDR3 reads TGTGCCAGTGATGGGGGTCGGGGCCACTATGGCTACACCTTC.

The rearrangement uses TRBV28 and TRBJ2-3; 7 nucleotides match TRBD2. This CDR3 has 15 amino acids. Germline-derived CDR1 and CDR2 are MDHEN and SYDVKM. V trimming: 0 bases; J trimming: 6 bases; junction bases outside the gene matches: 6. CDR3 bases: TGTGCCAGCAGTTTATGGGGGGAGGGTACGGATACGCAGTATTTT. Its translation: CASSLWGEGTDTQYF.

The J gene is TRBJ2-7, the V gene TRBV19; D gene uncertain. V shed 5 bases and J shed 7 bases, with 18 bases lying between them. The length of the CDR3 is 14 residues. Per the germline V gene, CDR1 is LNHDA and CDR2 is SQIVND (reference sequence). The CDR3 DNA reads TGTGCCAGTAGTCCAGCAACTCTAGGGTATGAGCAGTACTTC. This codes for CASSPATLGYEQYF.

The chain couples TRBV11-2 to TRBJ2-7, with D possibly TRBD2 on 6 matching bases. Germline V lookup: CDR1 SGHAT, CDR2 FQNNGV. Trimming took off 3 bases at V and 7 bases at J, with 10 bases between the two ends. CDR3 size: 12 residues. The CDR3 region has the DNA TGTGCCAGCAGCTTCGGAGGGCGGGAGCAGTACTTC. Translation: CASSFGGREQYF.

The CDR3, as DNA: TGCGCCAGCAGCTCCTGGGGACTAGCGGGCGAAAACATTCAGTACTTC. Translated: CASSSWGLAGENIQYF. The gene calls are TRBV5-1 and TRBJ2-4; TRBD2 matches at 12 bases. With V trimmed by 3 bases and J by 5 bases, 6 bases remained unmatched. CDR1 and CDR2 from the germline V gene are SGHRS and YFSETQ. CDR3 length: 16 residues.

The chain uses TRBV2 and TRBJ2-5; no firm D call. Trimming removed 0 bases at V and 2 bases at J, with 16 bases between. CDR1 is SNHLY, CDR2 FYNNEI, per germline. The CDR3 length is 17 residues. This CDR3 is CASSEASWYATQETQYF. Here the CDR3 DNA reads TGTGCCAGCAGTGAAGCGAGCTGGTATGCCACTCAAGAGACCCAGTACTTC.

The chain carries TRBV29-1 and TRBJ2-3; 8 bases align to TRBD1. The CDR3 is 12 residues long. The J segment lost 6 bases and the V segment lost 6 bases, leaving 5 bases of the junction unmatched. Germline V gene data show CDR1 as SQVTM and CDR2 as ANQGSEA. The CDR3 DNA reads as TGCAGCGTAGACAGGGGCGGGGATACGCAGTATTTT. It is translated as CSVDRGGDTQYF.

The V call is TRBV7-9, the J call TRBJ2-2; D remains unclear. In germline, CDR1 is SEHNR, CDR2 FQNEAQ (reference sequence). Trimming shortened V by 1 base and J by 3 bases, and 9 bases separated the two germline ends. This CDR3 is built from 15 residues. Written as DNA, the CDR3 is TGTGCCAGCAGCTTAGTCACCGGGTACACCGGGGAGCTGTTTTTT. As protein: CASSLVTGYTGELFF.

The chain joins TRBV27 to TRBJ2-3; TRBD1 is a possible D gene (7 bases). The CDR3 covers 15 residues. V was cut by 2 bases and J by 6 bases, with 15 bases left in between. Germline V gene lookup returns CDR1 MNHEY and CDR2 SMNVEV (reference sequence). The CDR3, as DNA: TGTGCCAGCAGTTTAAGGGGGGACAGATCGGATACGCAGTATTTT. This translates into CASSLRGDRSDTQYF.

This clone was counted between two and nine times. CDR3 residues: CASRPASSTDTQYF. In DNA form, the CDR3 reads TGTGCCAGCAGACCAGCGTCTAGCACAGATACGCAGTATTTT. The gene calls are TRBV27 and TRBJ2-3; no clear D gene. Germline CDR1 and CDR2: MNHEY and SMNVEV (reference sequence). The ends were cut back, 6 bases at V and 0 bases at J, with 10 bases in the middle. This CDR3 has 14 residues.